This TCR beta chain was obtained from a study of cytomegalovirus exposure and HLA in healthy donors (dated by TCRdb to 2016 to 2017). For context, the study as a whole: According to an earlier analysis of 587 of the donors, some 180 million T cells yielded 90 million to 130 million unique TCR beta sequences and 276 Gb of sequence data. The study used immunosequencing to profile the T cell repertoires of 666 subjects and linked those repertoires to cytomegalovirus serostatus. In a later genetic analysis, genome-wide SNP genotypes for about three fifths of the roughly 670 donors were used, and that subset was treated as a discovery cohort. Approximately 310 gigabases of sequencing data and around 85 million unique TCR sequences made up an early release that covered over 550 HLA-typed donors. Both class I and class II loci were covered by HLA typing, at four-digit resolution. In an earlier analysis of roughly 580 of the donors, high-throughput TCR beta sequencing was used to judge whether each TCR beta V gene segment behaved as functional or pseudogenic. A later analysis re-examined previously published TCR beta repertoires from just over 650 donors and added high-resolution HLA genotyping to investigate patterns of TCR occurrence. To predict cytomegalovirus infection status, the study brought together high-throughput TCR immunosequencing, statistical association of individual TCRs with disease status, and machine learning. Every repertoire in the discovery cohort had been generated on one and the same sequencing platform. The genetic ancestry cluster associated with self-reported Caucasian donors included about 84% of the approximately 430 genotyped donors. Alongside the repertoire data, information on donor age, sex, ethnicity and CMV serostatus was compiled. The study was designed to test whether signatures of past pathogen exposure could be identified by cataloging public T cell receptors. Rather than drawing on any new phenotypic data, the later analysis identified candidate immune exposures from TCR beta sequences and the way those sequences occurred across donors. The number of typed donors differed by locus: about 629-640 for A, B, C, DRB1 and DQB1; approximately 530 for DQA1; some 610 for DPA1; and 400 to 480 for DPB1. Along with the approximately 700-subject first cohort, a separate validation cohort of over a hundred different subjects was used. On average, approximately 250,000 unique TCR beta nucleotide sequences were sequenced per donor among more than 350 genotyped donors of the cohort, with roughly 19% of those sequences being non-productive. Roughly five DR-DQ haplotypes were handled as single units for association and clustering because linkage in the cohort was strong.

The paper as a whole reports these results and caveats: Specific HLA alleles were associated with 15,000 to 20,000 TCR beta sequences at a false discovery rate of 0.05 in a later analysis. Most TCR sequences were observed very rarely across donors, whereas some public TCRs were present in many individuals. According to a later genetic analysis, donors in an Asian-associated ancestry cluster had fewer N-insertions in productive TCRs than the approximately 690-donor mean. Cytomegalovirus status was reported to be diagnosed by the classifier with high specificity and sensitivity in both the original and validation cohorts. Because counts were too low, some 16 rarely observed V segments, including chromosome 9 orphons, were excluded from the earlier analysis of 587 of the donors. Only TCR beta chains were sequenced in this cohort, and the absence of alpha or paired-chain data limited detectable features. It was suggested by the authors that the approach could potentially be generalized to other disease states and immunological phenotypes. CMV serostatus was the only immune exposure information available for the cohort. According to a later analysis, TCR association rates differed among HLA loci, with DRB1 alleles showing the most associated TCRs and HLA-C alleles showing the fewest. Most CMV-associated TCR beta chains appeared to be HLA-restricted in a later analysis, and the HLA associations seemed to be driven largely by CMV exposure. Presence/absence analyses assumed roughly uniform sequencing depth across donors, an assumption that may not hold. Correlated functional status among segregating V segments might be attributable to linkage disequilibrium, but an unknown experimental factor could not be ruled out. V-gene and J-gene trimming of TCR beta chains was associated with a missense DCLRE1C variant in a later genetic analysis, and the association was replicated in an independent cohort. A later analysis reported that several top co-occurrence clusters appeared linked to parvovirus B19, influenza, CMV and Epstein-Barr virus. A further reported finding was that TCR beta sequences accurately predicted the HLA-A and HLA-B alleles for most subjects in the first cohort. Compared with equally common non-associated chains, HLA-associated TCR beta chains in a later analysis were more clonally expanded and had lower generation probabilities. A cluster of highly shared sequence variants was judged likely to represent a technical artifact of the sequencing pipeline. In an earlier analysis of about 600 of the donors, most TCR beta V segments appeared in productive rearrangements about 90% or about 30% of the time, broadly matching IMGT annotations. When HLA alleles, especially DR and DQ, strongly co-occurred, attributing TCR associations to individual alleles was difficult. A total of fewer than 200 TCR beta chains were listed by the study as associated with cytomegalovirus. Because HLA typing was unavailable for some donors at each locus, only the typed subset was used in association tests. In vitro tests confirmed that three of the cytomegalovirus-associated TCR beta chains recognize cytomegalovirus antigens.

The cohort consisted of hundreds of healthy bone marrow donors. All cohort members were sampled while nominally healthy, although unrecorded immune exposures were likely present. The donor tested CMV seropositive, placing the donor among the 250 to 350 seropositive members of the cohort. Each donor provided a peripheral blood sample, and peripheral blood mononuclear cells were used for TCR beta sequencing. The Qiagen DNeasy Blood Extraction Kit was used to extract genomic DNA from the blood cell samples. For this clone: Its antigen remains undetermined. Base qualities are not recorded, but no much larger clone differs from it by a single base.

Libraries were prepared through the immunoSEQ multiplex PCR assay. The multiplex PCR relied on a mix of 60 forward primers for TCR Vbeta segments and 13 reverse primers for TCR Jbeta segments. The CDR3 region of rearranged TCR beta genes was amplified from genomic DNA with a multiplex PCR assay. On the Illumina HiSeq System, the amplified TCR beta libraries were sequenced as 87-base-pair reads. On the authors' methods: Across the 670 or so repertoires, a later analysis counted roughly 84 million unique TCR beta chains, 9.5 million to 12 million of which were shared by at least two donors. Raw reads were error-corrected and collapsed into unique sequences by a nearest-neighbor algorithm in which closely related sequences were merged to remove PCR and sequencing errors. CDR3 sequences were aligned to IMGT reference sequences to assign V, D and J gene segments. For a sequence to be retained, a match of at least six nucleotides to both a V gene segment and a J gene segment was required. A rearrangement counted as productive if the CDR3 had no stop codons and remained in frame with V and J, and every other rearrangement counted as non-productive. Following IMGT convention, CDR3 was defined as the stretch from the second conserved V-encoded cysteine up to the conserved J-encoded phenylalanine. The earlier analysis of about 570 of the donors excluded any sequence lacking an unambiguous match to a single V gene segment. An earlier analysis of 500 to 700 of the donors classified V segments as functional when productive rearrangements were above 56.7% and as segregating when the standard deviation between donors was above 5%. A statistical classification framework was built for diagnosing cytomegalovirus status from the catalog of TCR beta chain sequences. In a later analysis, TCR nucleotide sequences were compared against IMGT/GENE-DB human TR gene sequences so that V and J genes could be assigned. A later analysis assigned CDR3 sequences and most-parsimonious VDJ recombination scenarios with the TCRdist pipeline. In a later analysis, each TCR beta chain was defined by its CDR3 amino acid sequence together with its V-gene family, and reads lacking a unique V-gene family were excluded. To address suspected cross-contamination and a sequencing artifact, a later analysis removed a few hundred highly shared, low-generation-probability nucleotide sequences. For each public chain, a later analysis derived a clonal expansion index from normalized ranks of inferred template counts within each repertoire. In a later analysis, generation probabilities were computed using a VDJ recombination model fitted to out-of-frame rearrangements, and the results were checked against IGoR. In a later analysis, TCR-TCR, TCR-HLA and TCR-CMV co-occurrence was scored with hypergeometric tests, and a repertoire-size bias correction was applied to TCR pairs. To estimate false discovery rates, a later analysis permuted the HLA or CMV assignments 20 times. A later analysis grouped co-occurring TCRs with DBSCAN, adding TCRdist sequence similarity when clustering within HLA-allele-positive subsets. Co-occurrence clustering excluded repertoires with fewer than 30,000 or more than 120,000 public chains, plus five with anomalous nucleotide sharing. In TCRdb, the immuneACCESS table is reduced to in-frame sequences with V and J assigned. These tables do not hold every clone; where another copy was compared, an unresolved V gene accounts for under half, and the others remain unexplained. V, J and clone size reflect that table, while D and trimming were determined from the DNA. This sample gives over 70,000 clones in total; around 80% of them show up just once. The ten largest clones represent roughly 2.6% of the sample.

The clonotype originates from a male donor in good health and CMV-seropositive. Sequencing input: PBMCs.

The encoded CDR3 is CATSTRRGQTLTGELFF. The sequenced DNA: TGTGCCACCAGCACCCGCAGGGGGCAGACATTGACCGGGGAGCTGTTTTTT. Recombination connected TRBV15 to TRBJ2-2; 8 nucleotides in the junction match TRBD1. V loses 4 bases at its end and J loses 5 bases; junction bases beyond the gene matches: 12. From the germline V gene (reference sequence), CDR1 is LNHNV and CDR2 is YYDKDF. Including cysteine and phenylalanine, the CDR3 has 17 amino acids. The entry retains the CDR3 DNA only, 51 bases that are in frame from base 1.